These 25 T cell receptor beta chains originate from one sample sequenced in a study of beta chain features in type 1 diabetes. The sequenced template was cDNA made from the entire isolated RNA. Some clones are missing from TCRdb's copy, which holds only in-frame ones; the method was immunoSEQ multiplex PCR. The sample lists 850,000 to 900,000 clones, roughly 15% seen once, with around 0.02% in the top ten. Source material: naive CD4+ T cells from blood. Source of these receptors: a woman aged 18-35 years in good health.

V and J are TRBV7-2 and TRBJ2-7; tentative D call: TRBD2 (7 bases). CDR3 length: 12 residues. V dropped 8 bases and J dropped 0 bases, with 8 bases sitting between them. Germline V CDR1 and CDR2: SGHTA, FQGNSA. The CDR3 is CASAGASYEQYF. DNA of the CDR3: TGTGCCAGCGCGGGGGCCTCCTACGAGCAGTACTTC.

Here the CDR3 DNA reads TGTGCCAGCAGCCATGCCGGCCGGGGCTATATTTACAATGAGCAGTTCTTC. This sequence encodes CASSHAGRGYIYNEQFF. The chain links TRBV7-9 to TRBJ2-1; D may match TRBD1 or TRBD2 (5 bases each). The V gene's germline CDR1 is SEHNR and CDR2 FQNEAQ (reference sequence). The germline V and J ends were trimmed by 5 bases and 4 bases, with 21 bases remaining between them. CDR3 length: 17 amino acids.

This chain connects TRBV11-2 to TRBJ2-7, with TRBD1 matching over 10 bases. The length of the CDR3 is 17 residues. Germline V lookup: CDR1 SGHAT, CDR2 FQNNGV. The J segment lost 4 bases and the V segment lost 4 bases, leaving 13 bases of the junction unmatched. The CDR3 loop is CASSSIGMGQGLYEQYF. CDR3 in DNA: TGTGCCAGCAGCTCGATCGGGATGGGACAGGGGTTATACGAGCAGTACTTC.

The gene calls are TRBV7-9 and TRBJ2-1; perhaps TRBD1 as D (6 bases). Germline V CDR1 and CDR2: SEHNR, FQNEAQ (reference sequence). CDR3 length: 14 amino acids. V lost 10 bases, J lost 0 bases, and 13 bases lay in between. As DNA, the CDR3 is TGTGCCATTGGGACACAAAGCTCCTACAATGAGCAGTTCTTC. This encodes CAIGTQSSYNEQFF.

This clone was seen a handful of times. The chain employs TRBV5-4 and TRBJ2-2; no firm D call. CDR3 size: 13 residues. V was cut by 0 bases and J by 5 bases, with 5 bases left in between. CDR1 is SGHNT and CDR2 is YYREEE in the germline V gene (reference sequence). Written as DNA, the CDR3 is TGTGCCAGCAGCTTGGACTTGACCGGGGAGCTGTTTTTT. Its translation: CASSLDLTGELFF.

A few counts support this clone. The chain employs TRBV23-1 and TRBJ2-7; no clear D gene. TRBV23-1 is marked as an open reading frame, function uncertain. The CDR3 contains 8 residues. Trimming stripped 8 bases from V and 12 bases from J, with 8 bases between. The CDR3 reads CASCKGYF. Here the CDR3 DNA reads TGCGCCAGCTGCAAAGGGTACTTC.

The CDR3 here is CASSQGLAGGRPYEQYF. The CDR3 DNA reads as TGTGCCAGCAGCCAAGGGCTAGCGGGAGGGCGCCCCTACGAGCAGTACTTC. The J gene is TRBJ2-7, the V gene TRBV14; 12 positions agree with TRBD2. The germline V gene encodes CDR1 SGHDN and CDR2 FVKESK. The CDR3 has 17 residues. The V segment lost 1 base and the J segment 2 bases; nucleotides outside the gene matches: 6.

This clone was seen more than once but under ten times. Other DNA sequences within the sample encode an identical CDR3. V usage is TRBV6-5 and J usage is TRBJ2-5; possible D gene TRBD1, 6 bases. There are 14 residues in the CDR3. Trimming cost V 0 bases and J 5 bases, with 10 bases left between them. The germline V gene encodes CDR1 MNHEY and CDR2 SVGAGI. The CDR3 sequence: CASSYSGGRETQYF. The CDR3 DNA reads TGTGCCAGCAGTTACTCTGGGGGCCGGGAGACCCAGTACTTC.

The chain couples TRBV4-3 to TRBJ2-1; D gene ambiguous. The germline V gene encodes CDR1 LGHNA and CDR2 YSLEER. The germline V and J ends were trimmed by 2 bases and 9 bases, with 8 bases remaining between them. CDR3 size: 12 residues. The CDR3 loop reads CASSQSIGEQFF. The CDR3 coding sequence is TGCGCCAGCAGCCAATCCATCGGTGAGCAGTTCTTC.

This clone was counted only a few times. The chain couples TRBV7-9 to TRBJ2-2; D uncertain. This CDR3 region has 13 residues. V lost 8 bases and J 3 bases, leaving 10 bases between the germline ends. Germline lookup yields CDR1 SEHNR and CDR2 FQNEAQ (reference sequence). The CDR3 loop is CASRPLYTGELFF. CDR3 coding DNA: TGTGCCAGCCGGCCCTTGTACACCGGGGAGCTGTTTTTT. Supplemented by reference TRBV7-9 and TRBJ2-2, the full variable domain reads DTGVSQNPRHKITKRGQNVTFRCDPISEHNRLYWYRQTLGQGPEFLTYFQNEAQLEKSRLLSDRFSAERPKGSFSTLEIQRTEQGDSAMYLCASRPLYTGELFFGEGSRLTVL.

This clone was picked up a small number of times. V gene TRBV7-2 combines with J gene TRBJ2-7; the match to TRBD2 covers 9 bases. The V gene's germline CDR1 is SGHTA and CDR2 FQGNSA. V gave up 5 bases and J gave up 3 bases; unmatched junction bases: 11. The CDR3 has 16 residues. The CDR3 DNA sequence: TGTGCCAGCAGCCCAGGTCTAGCGCGGGAGGGCTACGAGCAGTACTTC. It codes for CASSPGLAREGYEQYF.

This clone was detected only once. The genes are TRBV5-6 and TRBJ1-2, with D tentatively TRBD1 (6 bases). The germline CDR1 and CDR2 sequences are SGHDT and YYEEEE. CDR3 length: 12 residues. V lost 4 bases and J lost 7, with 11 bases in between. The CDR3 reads CASSPQGFGYTF. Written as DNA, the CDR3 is TGTGCCAGCAGCCCTCAGGGGTTTGGCTACACCTTC.

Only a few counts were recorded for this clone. The CDR3 is CASSFRREGRYF. In nucleotides, the CDR3 is TGTGCCAGCAGTTTTCGGAGGGAGGGCAGGTACTTC. The rearrangement joins TRBV28 to TRBJ2-7, with 7 bases fitting TRBD2. Per the germline V gene, CDR1 is MDHEN and CDR2 is SYDVKM. Trimming took 3 bases from V and 12 from J; bases not matched to a gene: 8. The CDR3 sequence is 12 residues long.

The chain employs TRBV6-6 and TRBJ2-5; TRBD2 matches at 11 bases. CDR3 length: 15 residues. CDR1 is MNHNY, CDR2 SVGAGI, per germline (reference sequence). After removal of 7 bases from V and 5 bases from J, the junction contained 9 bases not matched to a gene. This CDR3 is CASTPTSGSGETQYF. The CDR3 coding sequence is TGTGCCAGCACCCCAACTAGCGGGAGTGGGGAGACCCAGTACTTC.

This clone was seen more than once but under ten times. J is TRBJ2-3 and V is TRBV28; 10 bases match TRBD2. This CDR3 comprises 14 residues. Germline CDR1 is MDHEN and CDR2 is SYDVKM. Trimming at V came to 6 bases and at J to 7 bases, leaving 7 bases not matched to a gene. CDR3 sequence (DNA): TGTGCCAGCAGCCCCCCTAGCGGGAGAAATACGCAGTATTTT. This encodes CASSPPSGRNTQYF.

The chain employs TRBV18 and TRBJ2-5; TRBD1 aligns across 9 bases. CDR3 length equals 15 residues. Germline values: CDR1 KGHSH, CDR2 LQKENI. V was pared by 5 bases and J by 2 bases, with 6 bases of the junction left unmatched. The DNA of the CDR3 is TGTGCCAGCTCAACCTGGACAGGGGCTCAAGAGACCCAGTACTTC. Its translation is CASSTWTGAQETQYF.

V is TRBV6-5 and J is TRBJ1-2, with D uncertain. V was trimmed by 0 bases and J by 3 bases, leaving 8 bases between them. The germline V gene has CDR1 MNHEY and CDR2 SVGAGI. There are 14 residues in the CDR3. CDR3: CASSYSGRDYGYTF. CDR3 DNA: TGTGCCAGCAGTTACTCCGGGAGAGACTATGGCTACACCTTC.

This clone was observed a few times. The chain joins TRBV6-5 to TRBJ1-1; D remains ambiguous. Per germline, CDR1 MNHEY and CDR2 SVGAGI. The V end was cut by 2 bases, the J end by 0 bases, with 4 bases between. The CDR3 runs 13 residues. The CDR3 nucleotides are TGTGCCAGCAGTTACGGGATGAACACTGAAGCTTTCTTT. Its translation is CASSYGMNTEAFF.

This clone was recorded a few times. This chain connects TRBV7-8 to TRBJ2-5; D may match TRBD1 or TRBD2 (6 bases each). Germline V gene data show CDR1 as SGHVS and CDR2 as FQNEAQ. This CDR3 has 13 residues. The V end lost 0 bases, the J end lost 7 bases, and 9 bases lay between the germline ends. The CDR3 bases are TGTGCCAGCAGCTTAGCGGGGGGCAGGACCCAGTACTTC. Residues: CASSLAGGRTQYF.

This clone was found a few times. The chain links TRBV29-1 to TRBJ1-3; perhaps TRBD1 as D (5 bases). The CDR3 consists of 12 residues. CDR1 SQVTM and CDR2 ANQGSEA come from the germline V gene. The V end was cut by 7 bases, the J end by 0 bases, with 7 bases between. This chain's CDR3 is CSADSSGNTIYF. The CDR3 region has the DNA TGCAGCGCCGACAGCTCTGGAAACACCATATATTTT.

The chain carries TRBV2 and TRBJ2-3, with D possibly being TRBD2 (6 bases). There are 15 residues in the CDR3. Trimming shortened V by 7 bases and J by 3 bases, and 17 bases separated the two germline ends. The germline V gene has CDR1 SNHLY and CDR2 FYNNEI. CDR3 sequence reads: CASNNAPRGTDTQYF. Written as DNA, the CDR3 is TGTGCCAGCAATAACGCCCCCCGGGGGACAGATACGCAGTATTTT.

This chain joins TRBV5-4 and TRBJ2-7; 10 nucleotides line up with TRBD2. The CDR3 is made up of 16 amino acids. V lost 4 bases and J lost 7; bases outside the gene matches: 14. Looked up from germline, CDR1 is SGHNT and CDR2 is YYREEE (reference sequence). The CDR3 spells CASSTGLAEASGEQYF. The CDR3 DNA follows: TGTGCCAGCAGCACCGGACTAGCGGAGGCCTCTGGGGAGCAGTACTTC.

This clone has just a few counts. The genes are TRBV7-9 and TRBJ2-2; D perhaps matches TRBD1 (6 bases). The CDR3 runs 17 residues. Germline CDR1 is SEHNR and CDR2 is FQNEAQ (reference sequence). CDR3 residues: CAIDQESGTPHTGELFF. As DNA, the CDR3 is TGTGCGATCGATCAAGAATCCGGGACACCTCACACCGGGGAGCTGTTTTTT.

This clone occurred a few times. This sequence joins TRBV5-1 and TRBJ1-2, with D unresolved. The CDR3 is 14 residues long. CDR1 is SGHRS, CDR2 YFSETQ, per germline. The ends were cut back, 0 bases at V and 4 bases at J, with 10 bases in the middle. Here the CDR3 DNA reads TGCGCCAGCAGCTTGGAAGGACGGGCCTATGGCTACACCTTC. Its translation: CASSLEGRAYGYTF.

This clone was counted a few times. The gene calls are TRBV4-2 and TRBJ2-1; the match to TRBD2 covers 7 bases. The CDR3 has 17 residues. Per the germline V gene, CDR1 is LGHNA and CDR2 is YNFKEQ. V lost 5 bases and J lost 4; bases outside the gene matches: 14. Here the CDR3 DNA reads TGTGCCAGCAGCGAACTATATGGGCTAGCGGATTACAATGAGCAGTTCTTC. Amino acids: CASSELYGLADYNEQFF.